This T cell receptor beta chain stems from a study of cytomegalovirus exposure and HLA in healthy donors. The study, taken as a whole, reports: At a 0.05 false discovery rate, a later analysis found 18,000 or so TCR beta sequences to be associated with HLA alleles.

The trim removed 0 bases at V and 3 bases at J, leaving 3 bases unmatched. CDR1 and CDR2 (germline): SGHAT, FQDESV (reference sequence). CDR3 length equals 15 residues. This clone was detected a few times. The antigen is unknown. PCR used 60 Vbeta primers and 13 Jbeta primers. The repertoire was sequenced with immunoSEQ multiplex PCR; TCRdb's copy has only in-frame clones and lacks some. The profile shows roughly 100,000 clones, around 61% of them singletons. Sequencing was performed on PBMCs. The rearrangement uses TRBV11-1 and TRBJ2-7, with 9 bases that match TRBD1. The sequence was obtained from a woman between 50 and 59 years old in good health and CMV-seronegative. The CDR3 region has the DNA TGTGCCAGCAGCTTAGCCGGGACAGGGTTCTACGAGCAGTACTTC. Translating it yields CASSLAGTGFYEQYF.